This T cell receptor (beta chain) was recorded in a study of technical replicates of blood from a few donors. CDR1 is LGHNA, CDR2 YSLEER, per germline. Germline trimming cut 3 bases from V and 7 bases from J; bases unmatched to any gene: 1. CDR3 length: 13 amino acids. Assay: immunoSEQ multiplex PCR; the TCRdb copy retains only in-frame clones and omits some. The sample records more than 65,000 clones, about 92% being singletons. The material sequenced was T cells isolated from PBMCs. The TCR was taken from a human donor in good health. The chain couples TRBV4-3 to TRBJ1-2, with 11 bases lining up with TRBD1. CDR3 nucleotide sequence: TGCGCCAGCAGCCAGGACAGGGGGCTTGGCTACACCTTC. Translated: CASSQDRGLGYTF.